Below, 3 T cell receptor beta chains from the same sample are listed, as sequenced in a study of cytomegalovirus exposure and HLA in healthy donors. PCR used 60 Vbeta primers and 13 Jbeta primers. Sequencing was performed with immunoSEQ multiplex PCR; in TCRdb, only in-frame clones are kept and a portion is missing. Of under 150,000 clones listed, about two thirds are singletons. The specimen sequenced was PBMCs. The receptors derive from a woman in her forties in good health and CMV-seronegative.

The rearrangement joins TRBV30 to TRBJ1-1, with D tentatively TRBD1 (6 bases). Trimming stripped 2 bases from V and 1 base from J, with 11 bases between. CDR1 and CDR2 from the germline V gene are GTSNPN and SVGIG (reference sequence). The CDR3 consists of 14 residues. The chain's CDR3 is CAWSKEGGNTEAFF. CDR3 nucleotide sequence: TGTGCCTGGAGTAAAGAAGGGGGGAACACTGAAGCTTTCTTT.

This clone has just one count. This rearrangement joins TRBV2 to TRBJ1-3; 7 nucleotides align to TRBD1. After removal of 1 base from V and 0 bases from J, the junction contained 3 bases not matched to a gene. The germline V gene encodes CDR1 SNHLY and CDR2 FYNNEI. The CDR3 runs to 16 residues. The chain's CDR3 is CASSEGTGVSGNTIYF. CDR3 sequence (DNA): TGTGCCAGCAGTGAAGGGACAGGAGTCTCTGGAAACACCATATATTTT.

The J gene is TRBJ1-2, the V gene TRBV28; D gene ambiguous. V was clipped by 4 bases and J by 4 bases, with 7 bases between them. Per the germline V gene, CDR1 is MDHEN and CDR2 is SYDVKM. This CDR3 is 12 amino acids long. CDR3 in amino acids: CASSSTGYGYTF. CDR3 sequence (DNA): TGTGCCAGCAGTTCGACTGGCTATGGCTACACCTTC.